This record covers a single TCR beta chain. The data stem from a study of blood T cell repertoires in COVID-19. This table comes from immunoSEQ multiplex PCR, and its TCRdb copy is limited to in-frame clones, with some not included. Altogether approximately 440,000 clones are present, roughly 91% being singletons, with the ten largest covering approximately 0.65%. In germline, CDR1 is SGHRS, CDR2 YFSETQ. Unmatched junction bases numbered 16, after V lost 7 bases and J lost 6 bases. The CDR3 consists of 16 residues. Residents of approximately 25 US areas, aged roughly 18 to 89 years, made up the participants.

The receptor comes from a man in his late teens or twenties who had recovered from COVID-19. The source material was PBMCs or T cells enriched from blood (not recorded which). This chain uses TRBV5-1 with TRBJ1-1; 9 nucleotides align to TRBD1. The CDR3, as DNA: TGCGCCAGCGGTACGGGACAGGGAGCCGAACAGGCTGAAGCTTTCTTT. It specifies CASGTGQGAEQAEAFF. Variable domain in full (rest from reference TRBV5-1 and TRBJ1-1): KAGVTQTPRYLIKTRGQQVTLSCSPISGHRSVSWYQQTPGQGLQFLFEYFSETQRNKGNFPGRFSGRQFSNSRSEMNVSTLELGDSALYLCASGTGQGAEQAEAFFGQGTRLTVV.